This T cell receptor (beta chain) was obtained from a study of blood T cell repertoires in COVID-19 (dated by TCRdb to about 2020). About the investigation overall: Collaborator samples came from the United States, Italy and Spain and covered acute and convalescent phases of COVID-19. The dataset comprised deeply sampled blood TCRbeta repertoires from subjects exposed to, actively infected with, or recovered from COVID-19. The samples were drawn from two sources: the first 160 participants of the ongoing ImmuneRACE study, and 1,254 subjects contributed by 6 global collaborators. Where available, HLA class I and class II types were obtained from metadata supplied by the sample provider rather than from assay-based typing. The prospective study material was composed of cDNA or gDNA derived from T cells, B-cell-depleted T cells, or PBMCs. The repertoires were released in a freely available public database intended as a resource for research on the immune response to SARS-CoV-2. The sample metadata nearly always contained a de-identified subject ID, COVID-19 status, age in years and sex.

As for this clone: What antigen it recognizes has not been identified. Base qualities are not at hand, and no much larger clone is one base apart.

Broader findings and caveats from the paper: The amount of clinical and demographic metadata varied by source and participant and was provided uncurated.

Participants in the prospective study were aged roughly 18 to 100 years, lived in more than 20 United States geographic areas, and enrolled through a virtual design. To assign participants to cohorts, the prospective study relied on clinical history that participants themselves reported in a screening survey and a study questionnaire. Recovered participants in ImmuneRACE Cohort 3 were defined by two consecutive negative NP/OP PCR tests, clearance by a healthcare professional, or resolution of symptoms. In the prospective study, mobile phlebotomists collected whole blood, serum and a nasopharyngeal or oropharyngeal swab from each participant. Over a 2-month period, participants in the prospective study had the option of providing additional blood draws and questionnaires. Prospective study blood samples were shipped either frozen or at room temperature before DNA extraction. TCRbeta CDR3 regions were amplified from genomic DNA using the immunoSEQ Assay, a bias-controlled multiplex PCR. In the authors' own workflow: Nucleated cell counts per sample were estimated from amplification of reference gene primers within the assay. Sequence reads were collapsed and filtered to measure the absolute abundance of every unique TCRbeta CDR3 rearrangement. For each sample, productive Simpson clonality was calculated as the square root of Simpson's diversity index over productive rearrangements. Drawn from immuneACCESS, this table holds only the in-frame rearrangements with V and J called that TCRdb kept. Clones are partly lost; checked studies trace under half to an unresolved V gene and leave the rest unexplained. From that table come the V and J calls and clone size; the DNA was used to work out D and trimming. A total of about 280,000 clones appear in this sample, just under 90% of them only once. Together, the top ten hold under 2.5% of the sample.

The CDR3 spans 15 residues, from the cysteine through the phenylalanine. Only CDR3 DNA remains: 45 bases, in frame from the first base. As encoded in the germline V gene, CDR1 is LGHNA while CDR2 is YNFKEQ. Compared with germline, V lacks 2 bases and J lacks 5 bases; bases without a gene match: 6. The rearrangement combines TRBV4-2 with TRBJ2-1; 7 bases in the junction line up with TRBD2. The clonotype comes from a woman aged 55-75 years who had recovered from COVID-19. What was sequenced was PBMCs or T cells enriched from blood (not recorded which). The nucleotide sequence reads as follows: TGTGCCAGCAGCCAATGGGGGGGGGAAAACAATGAGCAGTTCTTC. This gives the protein CASSQWGGENNEQFF.